This paragraph reports one T cell receptor (beta chain). The target antigen is unknown. The data stem from a study of cytotoxic CD8 clonotypes in ibrutinib-treated CLL. TCRdb's table, derived via immunoSEQ multiplex PCR, lists solely in-frame clones and lacks some. In the table there are 150,000 to 200,000 clones, roughly 84% of which are singletons. Study-level findings and limits: Measured clonality at baseline was greater than in age-matched healthy donors and tracked with circulating CD8+ T-cell counts.

The specimen was PBMCs, collected at disease progression, from a patient treated with ibrutinib. The clonotype was recovered from a human donor with chronic lymphocytic leukemia.

DNA for the CDR3: TGTGCCAGCAGTTACGGCACAGAGGGAGGAAACACCATATATTTT. This codes for CASSYGTEGGNTIYF. The genes are TRBV6-5 and TRBJ1-3; the D is unclear. The CDR3 totals 15 residues. V shed 2 bases and J shed 4 bases, with 12 bases lying between them. Germline V gives CDR1 MNHEY, CDR2 SVGAGI.